Following are 21 T cell receptor beta chains from one sample sequenced in a study of T cells in localized non-small cell lung cancer. Sequencing was performed with immunoSEQ multiplex PCR; in TCRdb, only in-frame clones are kept and a portion is missing. The profile shows fewer than 45,000 clones, around 85% of them singletons. Material: peripheral blood, obtained before any cancer treatment. Receptor source: a man between 35 and 75 years old with stage I lung adenocarcinoma.

As to this clone: The same CDR3 is also encoded by other DNA sequences in this sample. The chain combines TRBV7-3 with TRBJ2-7; D gene unclear. CDR1 and CDR2 from the germline V gene are SGHTA and FQGTGA. V was shortened by 2 bases and J by 0 bases, with 5 bases between the two germline ends. The CDR3 extends over 13 amino acids. CDR3 protein: CASSLGDSYEQYF. The CDR3 nucleotides are TGTGCCAGCAGCTTAGGGGACTCCTACGAGCAGTACTTC.

This clone showed up just a few times. This chain uses TRBV6-5 with TRBJ2-7; TRBD2 matches at 11 bases. The CDR3 spans 14 residues. Germline V CDR1 and CDR2: MNHEY, SVGAGI. V lost 7 bases, J lost 1 base, and 3 bases stayed unmatched. The CDR3 here is CASKTSGASYEQYF. Here the CDR3 DNA reads TGTGCCAGCAAGACTAGCGGGGCATCCTACGAGCAGTACTTC.

The gene calls are TRBV2 and TRBJ2-3; the match to TRBD1 covers 8 bases. From germline, CDR1 is SNHLY and CDR2 FYNNEI. The CDR3 is made up of 16 amino acids. After removal of 6 bases from V and 3 bases from J, the junction contained 11 bases not matched to a gene. CDR3 coding DNA: TGTGCCAGCAGGGGCCCAGGGGGCGAGAGAACAGATACGCAGTATTTT. Translation: CASRGPGGERTDTQYF.

This sequence joins TRBV11-2 and TRBJ2-3, with D perhaps matching TRBD1 (6 bases). Germline CDR1 reads SGHAT; CDR2 reads FQNNGV. The CDR3 runs 16 residues. V was clipped by 3 bases and J by 6 bases, with 19 bases between them. This CDR3 reads CASSFPSAGVVDTQYF. For the CDR3, the DNA is TGTGCCAGCAGCTTTCCCTCGGCAGGGGTGGTTGATACGCAGTATTTT.

The CDR3 is CASSYDTSTEAFF. As DNA, the CDR3 is TGCGCCAGCAGTTATGATACTTCCACTGAAGCTTTCTTT. The chain joins TRBV5-1 to TRBJ1-1; no definite D call. The germline gives CDR1 SGHRS, CDR2 YFSETQ. This CDR3 comprises 13 residues. V lost 5 bases, J lost 4 bases, and 12 bases lay in between.

V gene TRBV2 combines with J gene TRBJ1-1; no clear D gene. CDR1 is SNHLY and CDR2 is FYNNEI in the germline V gene. Trimming took off 7 bases at V and 7 bases at J, with 10 bases between the two ends. The CDR3 is made up of 11 amino acids. CDR3 amino acids: CASTSLSEAFF. DNA for the CDR3: TGTGCCAGCACCTCATTGAGTGAAGCTTTCTTT.

The rearrangement uses TRBV27 and TRBJ1-3; no clear D gene. The CDR3 contains 13 residues. V lost 3 bases and J 0 bases, leaving 3 bases between the germline ends. CDR1 is MNHEY, CDR2 SMNVEV, per germline (reference sequence). CDR3: CASSLFSGNTIYF. The CDR3, as DNA: TGTGCCAGCAGTTTGTTCTCTGGAAACACCATATATTTT.

V and J are TRBV4-1 and TRBJ2-7; 12 nucleotides agree with TRBD2. Per germline, CDR1 MGHRA and CDR2 YSYEKL. V dropped 0 bases and J dropped 4; count of bases not matched to a gene: 4. The length of the CDR3 is 16 residues. This CDR3 is CASSQDPTSGSYEQYF. CDR3 nucleotide sequence: TGCGCCAGCAGCCAAGATCCGACTAGCGGGAGTTACGAGCAGTACTTC.

V gene TRBV9 combines with J gene TRBJ1-2, with TRBD1 identical over 7 bases. CDR1 and CDR2 (germline): SGDLS, YYNGEE. The CDR3 extends over 12 amino acids. The V gene end was trimmed by 3 bases and the J gene end by 5 bases; junction bases not matched to a gene: 1. The CDR3 sequence is CASSDRGYGYTF. The DNA of the CDR3 is TGTGCCAGCAGCGACAGGGGATATGGCTACACCTTC.

This rearrangement joins TRBV7-9 to TRBJ2-3; a weak D match, TRBD2 (6 bases). CDR3 length: 13 amino acids. V lost 5 bases to trimming and J lost 1 base, with 7 bases between them. Per germline, CDR1 SEHNR and CDR2 FQNEAQ (reference sequence). CDR3 sequence: CASSGGGTDTQYF. DNA of the CDR3: TGTGCCAGCAGCGGAGGGGGCACAGATACGCAGTATTTT. Full variable domain (outside the CDR3, taken from reference TRBV7-9 and TRBJ2-3): DTGVSQNPRHKITKRGQNVTFRCDPISEHNRLYWYRQTLGQGPEFLTYFQNEAQLEKSRLLSDRFSAERPKGSFSTLEIQRTEQGDSAMYLCASSGGGTDTQYFGPGTRLTVL.

J is TRBJ2-2 and V is TRBV18; D may be TRBD2 (6 bases). Per the germline V gene, CDR1 is KGHSH and CDR2 is LQKENI. V lost 0 bases to trimming and J lost 4 bases, with 12 bases between them. The CDR3 has 16 amino acids. The CDR3 loop is CASSPPGGGVTGELFF. CDR3 DNA sequence: TGTGCCAGCTCACCACCAGGAGGAGGGGTCACCGGGGAGCTGTTTTTT. Full variable domain (remainder filled in from reference TRBV18 and TRBJ2-2): NAGVMQNPRHLVRRRGQEARLRCSPMKGHSHVYWYRQLPEEGLKFMVYLQKENIIDESGMPKERFSAEFPKEGPSILRIQQVVRGDSAAYFCASSPPGGGVTGELFFGEGSRLTVL.

This chain uses TRBV6-6 with TRBJ1-4; a possible D gene is TRBD1 (6 bases). The germline V gene encodes CDR1 MNHNY and CDR2 SVGAGI (reference sequence). The CDR3 sequence is 15 residues long. V was clipped by 2 bases and J by 5 bases, with 12 bases between them. The CDR3 loop is CASSYERTVNEKLFF. CDR3 bases: TGTGCCAGCAGTTACGAAAGGACAGTGAATGAAAAACTGTTTTTT.

V is TRBV28 and J is TRBJ2-1, with unresolved D. CDR1 is MDHEN, CDR2 SYDVKM, per germline. The CDR3 runs 15 residues. V was cut by 7 bases and J by 0 bases, with 13 bases left in between. The CDR3 DNA reads as TGTGCCAGCAATCTTTATGCTGGCTCCTACAATGAGCAGTTCTTC. This codes for CASNLYAGSYNEQFF.

The V and J genes are TRBV4-2 and TRBJ1-1, with D tentatively TRBD1 (6 bases). This CDR3 has 16 amino acids. The germline V gene has CDR1 LGHNA and CDR2 YNFKEQ. Between the trimmed V and J ends, which lost 4 bases and 2 bases, there was a span of 17 bases. For the CDR3, the DNA is TGTGCCAGCAGCCCCGAGACAGTGGGGGCAAACACTGAAGCTTTCTTT. It translates to CASSPETVGANTEAFF.

The rearrangement links TRBV19 to TRBJ2-1, with unresolved D. The length of the CDR3 is 14 residues. V was shortened by 5 bases and J by 3 bases, with 11 bases between the two germline ends. CDR1 and CDR2 from the germline V gene are LNHDA and SQIVND (reference sequence). This CDR3 is CASSSRTFYNEQFF. Here the CDR3 DNA reads TGTGCCAGTAGTTCCCGGACCTTCTACAATGAGCAGTTCTTC.

As for this clone: One end of the junction is discordant with germline, which a read error may explain. J is TRBJ1-5 and V is TRBV4-1; D is possibly TRBD1 (5 bases). Germline V gives CDR1 MGHRA, CDR2 YSYEKL. CDR3 length: 18 residues. In nucleotides, the CDR3 is TGCGCCAACAGCCAAGGTGTAAGTTCAGGGACTAGCAATCAGCCCCAGCATTTT. Its protein product is CANSQGVSSGTSNQPQHF.

The gene calls are TRBV6-5 and TRBJ1-5; D gene unclear. Per germline, CDR1 MNHEY and CDR2 SVGAGI. The CDR3 covers 13 residues. V was cut by 7 bases and J by 11 bases, with 18 bases left in between. The CDR3 region is CASTSIGGMAQHF. The CDR3 region has the DNA TGTGCCAGCACCTCAATTGGAGGGATGGCCCAGCATTTT.

This chain connects TRBV10-3 to TRBJ2-5; 15 bases fit TRBD2. The germline V gene has CDR1 ENHRY and CDR2 SYGVKD. J lost 5 bases, V lost 4 bases, and 2 bases had no gene match. The CDR3 runs to 15 residues. CDR3 nucleotides: TGTGCCATCAGTGGCGGGACTAGCGGGGGGGAGACCCAGTACTTC. Encoded protein: CAISGGTSGGETQYF.

The genes are TRBV30 and TRBJ2-1; no reliable D call. This CDR3 has 11 residues. V gave up 3 bases and J gave up 4 bases, with 4 bases separating them. CDR1 GTSNPN and CDR2 SVGIG come from the germline V gene (reference sequence). In nucleotides, the CDR3 is TGTGCCTGGAGCCCATACAATGAGCAGTTCTTC. Its translation: CAWSPYNEQFF. The variable domain in full, with the rest retrieved from reference TRBV30 and TRBJ2-1, is SQTIHQWPATLVQPVGSPLSLECTVEGTSNPNLYWYRQAAGRGLQLLFYSVGIGQISSEVPQNLSASRPQDRQFILSSKKLLLSDSGFYLCAWSPYNEQFFGPGTRLTVL.

A single count supports this clone. The gene calls are TRBV2 and TRBJ1-5; D is ambiguous. CDR1 is SNHLY, CDR2 FYNNEI, per germline. V lost 7 bases and J 7 bases, leaving 14 bases between the germline ends. This CDR3 is built from 13 residues. The CDR3 is CASMSSGGQPQHF. The CDR3 coding sequence is TGTGCCAGCATGTCTAGCGGAGGCCAGCCCCAGCATTTT.

The V gene is TRBV5-5, the J gene TRBJ1-1, with D possibly matching TRBD1 (6 bases). The germline V gene has CDR1 SGHKS and CDR2 YYEKEE (reference sequence). CDR3 size: 16 residues. Deletions cut 3 bases from V and 0 bases from J, with 15 bases between. The DNA for the CDR3 is TGTGCCAGCAGCTGGGGTTCGGGACACTTGAACACTGAAGCTTTCTTT. Amino acid sequence: CASSWGSGHLNTEAFF.